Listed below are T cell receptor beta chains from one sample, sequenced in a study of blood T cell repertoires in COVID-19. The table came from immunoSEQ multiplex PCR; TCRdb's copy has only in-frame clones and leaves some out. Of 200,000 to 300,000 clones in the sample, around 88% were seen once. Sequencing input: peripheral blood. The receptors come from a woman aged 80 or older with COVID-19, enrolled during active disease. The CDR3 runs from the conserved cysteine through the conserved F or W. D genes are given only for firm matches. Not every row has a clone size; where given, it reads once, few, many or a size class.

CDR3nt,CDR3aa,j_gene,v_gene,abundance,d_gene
TGTGCCAGCAGACAGGGAGGGGGGGAACTGTTTTTT,CASRQGGGELFF,TRBJ1-4,TRBV6-6,NA,NA
TGTGCCAGCAGCCGCTCCAGACAGGGCGGAAGTGAAGCTTTCTTT,CASSRSRQGGSEAFF,TRBJ1-1,TRBV5-4,NA,TRBD1
TGTGCCAGCAATAGCGGGGGGACCACCGGGGAGCTGTTTTTT,CASNSGGTTGELFF,TRBJ2-2,TRBV2,NA,TRBD2
TGTGCCAGCAGCTTAGGGCAGAACACTGAAGCTTTCTTT,CASSLGQNTEAFF,TRBJ1-1,TRBV7-9,NA,NA
TGCAGCGTTATCCCGAGATCGGTTCCCAATGAGCAGTTCTTC,CSVIPRSVPNEQFF,TRBJ2-1,TRBV29-1,once,NA
TGTGCCAGCAGCCAGCCTACTACGTTCCGCTACACCTTC,CASSQPTTFRYTF,TRBJ1-2,TRBV3-1/TRBV3-2,NA,NA
TGTGCCAGCTCACCAGGACAGGGGGTTCAGCCCCAGCATTTT,CASSPGQGVQPQHF,TRBJ1-5,TRBV18,few,TRBD1
TGTGCCAGCAGTGTAAGGGGCCTGAACACTGAAGCTTTCTTT,CASSVRGLNTEAFF,TRBJ1-1,TRBV3-1/TRBV3-2,NA,NA
TGTGCCAGCAGCCCGGGACAGTTCTATGGCTACACCTTC,CASSPGQFYGYTF,TRBJ1-2,TRBV7-9,NA,TRBD1
TGTGCCAGCAGCGTGGGACTAGCAGCAGATACGCAGTATTTT,CASSVGLAADTQYF,TRBJ2-3,TRBV7-2,NA,TRBD2
TGTGCCAGCAGTTCCCAGGGGACGTCTAATGAAAAACTGTTTTTT,CASSSQGTSNEKLFF,TRBJ1-4,TRBV6-2/TRBV6-3,once,NA
TGTGCCAGCTCACCAGAGAACAGGGGGAACACTGAAGCTTTCTTT,CASSPENRGNTEAFF,TRBJ1-1,TRBV18,few,TRBD1
TGTGCCAGCAGTGTCGAGGGAGGAACTGAAGCTTTCTTT,CASSVEGGTEAFF,TRBJ1-1,TRBV6-4,NA,NA
TGTGCCAGCAGCTTTAGGACAGGGAAATTCTACGAGCAGTACTTC,CASSFRTGKFYEQYF,TRBJ2-7,TRBV7-8,NA,TRBD1
TGCGCCAGCAGCTTAAGACGCCAGCAGGGCGATGAGCAGTTCTTC,CASSLRRQQGDEQFF,TRBJ2-1,TRBV5-1,NA,NA
TGTGCCAGCGGCCTCTATGGAGGCACTGAAGCTTTCTTT,CASGLYGGTEAFF,TRBJ1-1,TRBV6-1,NA,NA
TGTGCCAGCGGCGGGGCAGGCTATGGCTACACCTTC,CASGGAGYGYTF,TRBJ1-2,TRBV28,NA,NA
TGTGCCAGCAGTTTATGGGGCGCGGACAGAACTGGAAACACCATATATTTT,CASSLWGADRTGNTIYF,TRBJ1-3,TRBV28,NA,NA
TGTGCCAGTAGTGACAGGCCACTCACTAATGAAAAACTGTTTTTT,CASSDRPLTNEKLFF,TRBJ1-4,TRBV19,NA,NA
TGTGCCAGCAGCGTAGGAAGCCTATTGACAGATACGCAGTATTTT,CASSVGSLLTDTQYF,TRBJ2-3,TRBV9,NA,NA
TGTGCCTGGAGCCCAAACCGAGGAGGGGGCAACTATGGCTACACCTTC,CAWSPNRGGGNYGYTF,TRBJ1-2,TRBV30,NA,TRBD1
TGTGCCAGCAGCTCGTTGACACTGGGCTACACCTTC,CASSSLTLGYTF,TRBJ1-2,TRBV7-9,NA,NA
TGCGCCAGCAGCCAAGGGGCCGTCGGGGTCCACAATGAGCAGTTCTTC,CASSQGAVGVHNEQFF,TRBJ2-1,TRBV4-3,NA,NA
TGTGCCAGCAGGCAGGGGTTCGCTGAAGCTTTCTTT,CASRQGFAEAFF,TRBJ1-1,TRBV12-3/TRBV12-4,NA,NA
TGCAGTGCTAGTCGGGAGAATGAGCAGTTCTTC,CSASRENEQFF,TRBJ2-1,TRBV20-1,NA,NA
TGTGCCAGCAGCTTTCAATCGCGGGGCACAGATACGCAGTATTTT,CASSFQSRGTDTQYF,TRBJ2-3,TRBV7-2,once,NA
TGTGCCTGGAGTGTTCGTCATGGAGCGTACTATGGCTACACCTTC,CAWSVRHGAYYGYTF,TRBJ1-2,TRBV30,few,NA
TGTGCCAGCAGCTACCGGCGGGGTACCTTGGCTTTCTTT,CASSYRRGTLAFF,TRBJ1-1,TRBV5-6,NA,NA
TGTGCCAGTAGTATGCGGGAGGACAATCAGCCCCAGCATTTT,CASSMREDNQPQHF,TRBJ1-5,TRBV19,NA,NA
TGTGCCAGCAGCTTAACGGGTTCTAACTATGGCTACACCTTC,CASSLTGSNYGYTF,TRBJ1-2,TRBV7-2,NA,NA